Here is one T cell receptor beta chain with its context. Authors' processing steps: Reference gene primer amplification gave nucleated cell count estimates. Measured with immunoSEQ multiplex PCR; TCRdb has only the in-frame clones, and not every one. V and J calls and clone size come straight from that table; D and trimming were deduced from the DNA. The table includes about 160,000 clones, around 80% detected once. This CDR3 is 15 amino acids long. V dropped 3 bases and J dropped 12; count of bases not matched to a gene: 13. The germline CDR1 and CDR2 sequences are SGDLS and YYNGEE. These data belong to a study of blood T cell repertoires in COVID-19. Study-wide context: The United States, Italy and Spain supplied acute and convalescent COVID-19 samples. T cells, B-cell-depleted T cells, or PBMCs supplied cDNA or gDNA.

Sequenced sample: peripheral blood. This receptor was obtained from an elderly woman with acute or convalescent COVID-19. The gene calls are TRBV9 and TRBJ2-1; 9 nucleotides match TRBD2. The CDR3 nucleotides are TGTGCCAGCAGCGGCCCGGGACTAGCAGGGGATCGGCAGTTCTTC. Translation: CASSGPGLAGDRQFF.